This T cell receptor beta chain was recovered during a study of blood T cell repertoires in COVID-19. As for the study in general: The analysed material was cDNA or gDNA that came from T cells, B-cell-depleted T cells, or PBMCs.

How the authors handled the data: Reference gene primers were amplified, and this amplification served to estimate nucleated cell counts. Sequencing used immunoSEQ multiplex PCR; TCRdb keeps in-frame clones, though not all of them. The V and J calls and clone size are taken from that table; D and trimming were inferred from the DNA. The repertoire holds under 250,000 clones, around 86% seen once, with roughly 6.5% in the top ten. Germline loops: CDR1 SEHNR, CDR2 FQNEAQ (reference sequence). J gave up 4 bases and V 8 bases, and 7 bases lay outside the gene matches. CDR3 size: 13 residues. Specimen: peripheral blood. This TCR derives from a man aged 60 to 75 who had recovered from COVID-19. The chain has TRBV7-9 and TRBJ1-1; 7 nucleotides match TRBD1. CDR3 nucleotides: TGTGCCAGCGGAGGGGGCGGCGGCACTGAAGCTTTCTTT. Its translation: CASGGGGGTEAFF.